The 15 T cell receptor beta chains listed next were all sequenced from one sample in a study of T cells in Graves' hyperthyroidism and ophthalmopathy. The investigators amplified TCR beta CDR3 regions from RNA transcripts. First-round RT-PCR of the TCR CDR3 relied on the HTBI primer set. TCRdb analysed the multiplex PCR reads with MiXCR anew, one entry per CDR3 protein. The table has some 360,000 distinct CDR3 sequences, about 14% seen once; the top ten hold 9.5% to 11%. The sample consisted of blood. These TCRs come from a woman in her sixties or seventies with Graves' hyperthyroidism.

This clonotype was picked up many times. The rearrangement uses TRBV10-2 and TRBJ2-3, with unresolved D. CDR3 length equals 13 residues. V was trimmed by 2 bases and J by 5 bases, leaving 8 bases between them. CDR1 is WSHSY, CDR2 SAAADI, per germline. The CDR3: CASSEGNKDTQYF. In DNA form, the CDR3 reads TGCGCCAGCAGTGAGGGGAACAAAGATACGCAGTATTTT.

This clonotype has just one count. A much larger clone differs by one base, so this may be a read error. J is TRBJ2-7 and V is TRBV24-1, with TRBD2 as a possible D gene (6 bases). CDR3 length: 13 residues. Germline-derived CDR1 and CDR2 are KGHDR and SFDVKD. The CDR3 protein is CASSERRESEQYF. CDR3 nucleotide sequence: TGTGCCAGCAGTGAACGGCGGGAATCGGAGCAGTACTTC.

This clonotype has more than one count but fewer than ten. The chain carries TRBV27 and TRBJ1-5, with D possibly matching TRBD1 (5 bases). This CDR3 has 15 amino acids. The germline CDR1 and CDR2 sequences are MNHEY and SMNVEV (reference sequence). The ends were cut back, 5 bases at V and 4 bases at J, with 15 bases in the middle. CDR3 amino acids: CASSGTQGLNQPQHF. The DNA for the CDR3 is TGTGCCAGCAGTGGAACGCAGGGATTGAATCAGCCCCAGCATTTT.

There are many counts of this clonotype. This sequence joins TRBV20-1 and TRBJ1-2, with D uncertain. This CDR3 has 14 amino acids. With 0 bases removed from V and 5 bases from J, the gap between germline ends came to 13 bases. Germline CDR1 DFQATT, CDR2 SNEGSKA (reference sequence). CDR3 sequence reads: CSARDTGSGYGYTF. The CDR3 region has the DNA TGCAGTGCTAGAGATACGGGGAGCGGATATGGCTACACCTTC.

This clonotype was counted many times. J is TRBJ2-3 and V is TRBV5-1; no firm D call. There are 13 residues in the CDR3. Per the germline V gene, CDR1 is SGHRS and CDR2 is YFSETQ. V was shortened by 6 bases and J by 2 bases, with 10 bases between the two germline ends. CDR3 nucleotide sequence: TGCGCCAGCACAGACCCGAACACAGATACGCAGTATTTT. This sequence encodes CASTDPNTDTQYF.

This clonotype was seen ten or more times. The rearrangement uses TRBV15 and TRBJ1-4, with D hard to call. The CDR3 is made up of 12 amino acids. Trimming removed 9 bases at V and 4 bases at J, with 9 bases between. Germline CDR1 and CDR2: LNHNV and YYDKDF (reference sequence). The CDR3, as DNA: TGTGCCACGAGGGCCGTTAATGAAAAACTGTTTTTT. It encodes CATRAVNEKLFF.

This clonotype was observed at least ten times. This chain uses TRBV12-3 or TRBV12-4 with TRBJ1-5; maybe TRBD1 (5 bases). The CDR3 is 13 residues long. The V end was cut by 5 bases, the J end by 4 bases, with 9 bases between. The CDR3 coding sequence is TGTGCCAGCAGTCTACAGGAAAATCAGCCCCAGCATTTT. The encoded protein is CASSLQENQPQHF.

In its sample, this clonotype was seen many times. V usage is TRBV20-1 and J usage is TRBJ1-3; 7 positions agree with TRBD1. This CDR3 has 13 residues. V was clipped by 6 bases and J by 3 bases; unmatched bases: 5. Looked up from germline, CDR1 is DFQATT and CDR2 is SNEGSKA (reference sequence). The CDR3 DNA reads as TGCAGTGCCCCGGGACAGCTTGGAAACACCATATATTTT. As protein: CSAPGQLGNTIYF.

This clonotype was found many times. V gene TRBV24-1 combines with J gene TRBJ2-1, with D hard to call. CDR1 and CDR2 (germline): KGHDR, SFDVKD. V lost 3 bases, J lost 1 base, and 6 bases lay in between. The CDR3 contains 14 residues. The CDR3 is CATSDPNSYNEQFF. The CDR3 DNA reads TGTGCCACCAGTGATCCTAATTCCTACAATGAGCAGTTCTTC.

The chain joins TRBV2 to TRBJ2-7; 14 bases agree with TRBD2. The V gene end was trimmed by 6 bases and the J gene end by 4 bases; junction bases not matched to a gene: 14. This CDR3 is built from 18 residues. The germline gives CDR1 SNHLY, CDR2 FYNNEI. The DNA for the CDR3 is TGTGCCAGCAGCCATGGACTAGCGGGAGGCCCCTTTTTATACGAGCAGTACTTC. This gives the protein CASSHGLAGGPFLYEQYF.

This clonotype was recorded only once. The chain links TRBV12-3 or TRBV12-4 to TRBJ2-5; 8 nucleotides agree with TRBD1. This CDR3 is 17 amino acids long. The junction had 15 bases not matched to a gene; V was cut back by 4 bases and J by 5 bases. Here the CDR3 reads CASSSGQGLPWSETQYF. DNA of the CDR3: TGTGCCAGCAGTTCTGGACAGGGACTCCCCTGGAGCGAGACCCAGTACTTC.

This sequence joins TRBV28 and TRBJ1-2; TRBD1 matches 8 bases. V lost 6 bases and J lost 8; bases outside the gene matches: 17. There are 16 residues in the CDR3. Looked up from germline, CDR1 is MDHEN and CDR2 is SYDVKM. CDR3 coding DNA: TGTGCCAGCAGCCCCTGGGGAACAGGGGGTATTTACGGCTACACCTTC. It codes for CASSPWGTGGIYGYTF.

This chain links TRBV5-1 with TRBJ2-5; D is unclear. This CDR3 is 15 amino acids long. The V gene lost 1 base and the J gene lost 2 bases, with 12 bases spanning the gap. CDR1 and CDR2 from the germline V gene are SGHRS and YFSETQ. DNA for the CDR3: TGCGCCAGCAGCTTGAATTCGGCACGTCAAGAGACCCAGTACTTC. It translates to CASSLNSARQETQYF.

This clonotype was picked up many times. The chain uses TRBV9 and TRBJ2-5; TRBD1 aligns across 9 bases. The ends lost 3 bases at V and 2 bases at J; junction bases unmatched: 11. The CDR3 runs 17 residues. Germline V gene lookup returns CDR1 SGDLS and CDR2 YYNGEE. The chain's CDR3 is CASSARRPGQGQETQYF. CDR3 DNA sequence: TGTGCCAGCAGCGCCCGCCGCCCGGGACAGGGACAAGAGACCCAGTACTTC.

This clonotype was recorded many times. The J gene is TRBJ1-1, the V gene TRBV6-5; 9 bases map to TRBD1. The CDR3 contains 13 residues. Germline CDR1 and CDR2: MNHEY and SVGAGI. The ends lost 2 bases at V and 11 bases at J; junction bases unmatched: 6. Here the CDR3 DNA reads TGTGCCAGCAGTTACCCCGGGACAGGGAATGCTTTCTTT. Its protein is CASSYPGTGNAFF.